Presented here are 23 T cell receptor beta chains from one specimen sequenced in a study of blood T cell repertoires in COVID-19. The data were produced by immunoSEQ multiplex PCR, yet TCRdb's version contains in-frame clones alone and is incomplete. This table has some 490,000 clones, roughly 88% appearing once. Input material: peripheral blood. These receptors originate from a human donor in a cohort sampled during active COVID-19.

This chain links TRBV7-3 with TRBJ2-5; the match to TRBD2 covers 8 bases. Germline CDR1 SGHTA, CDR2 FQGTGA. This CDR3 is built from 15 residues. J was trimmed by 4 bases and V by 5 bases; bases with no gene match: 9. The CDR3 reads CASSKGGLAGETQYF. Written as DNA, the CDR3 is TGTGCCAGCAGCAAGGGGGGGCTAGCGGGAGAGACCCAGTACTTC.

CDR3 protein: CASSLGYGQVSNYGYTF. The CDR3 DNA reads TGCGCCAGCAGCTTGGGATATGGACAGGTTTCTAACTATGGCTACACCTTC. The chain employs TRBV5-1 and TRBJ1-2; TRBD1 agrees at 7 bases. After removal of 0 bases from V and 0 bases from J, the junction contained 8 bases not matched to a gene. The CDR3 sequence is 17 residues long. Germline V lookup: CDR1 SGHRS, CDR2 YFSETQ.

The chain links TRBV7-8 to TRBJ2-7; unclear D gene. V lost 5 bases and J lost 6, with 8 bases in between. CDR1 and CDR2 from the germline V gene are SGHVS and FQNEAQ. This CDR3 is 11 amino acids long. The CDR3 DNA is TGTGCCAGCAGCGCCCCGGTCGAGCAGTACTTC. Translation: CASSAPVEQYF. Complete variable domain (other parts from reference TRBV7-8 and TRBJ2-7): GAGVSQSPRYKVAKRGQDVALRCDPISGHVSLFWYQQALGQGPEFLTYFQNEAQLDKSGLPSDRFFAERPEGSVSTLKIQRTQQEDSAVYLCASSAPVEQYFGPGTRLTVT.

The gene calls are TRBV5-1 and TRBJ1-5, with TRBD1 identical over 8 bases. This CDR3 has 15 residues. Losses at the gene ends were 3 bases for V and 4 bases for J; bases not matched to a gene: 6. The germline V gene has CDR1 SGHRS and CDR2 YFSETQ. CDR3 nucleotide sequence: TGCGCCAGCAGCTCCGGACAGGGCGGAAATCAGCCCCAGCATTTT. Protein: CASSSGQGGNQPQHF.

V gene TRBV18 combines with J gene TRBJ1-2; TRBD1 might be the D (5 bases). Deletions cut 3 bases from V and 5 bases from J, with 13 bases between. In germline, CDR1 is KGHSH, CDR2 LQKENI. The CDR3 totals 14 residues. DNA of the CDR3: TGTGCCAGCTCACCTCAGGGTTCTACTTATGGCTACACCTTC. This sequence encodes CASSPQGSTYGYTF.

The genes are TRBV5-1 and TRBJ1-1, with D hard to call. The CDR3 contains 13 residues. With 2 bases removed from V and 4 bases from J, the gap between germline ends came to 9 bases. Germline lookup yields CDR1 SGHRS and CDR2 YFSETQ. The CDR3 sequence is CASSFGSVTEAFF. The CDR3 bases are TGCGCCAGCAGCTTCGGGTCTGTCACTGAAGCTTTCTTT.

For this clone: Other DNA sequences in this specimen translate into the identical CDR3. V is TRBV11-3 and J is TRBJ2-5; D is unresolved. Trimming took off 0 bases at V and 4 bases at J, with 3 bases between the two ends. CDR1 is SGHNT, CDR2 YENEEA, per germline. The CDR3 contains 12 residues. CDR3 in amino acids: CASSLDRETQYF. CDR3 in DNA: TGTGCCAGCAGCTTAGATCGAGAGACCCAGTACTTC.

The gene calls are TRBV19 and TRBJ2-7; the match to TRBD1 covers 11 bases. The germline gives CDR1 LNHDA, CDR2 SQIVND (reference sequence). This CDR3 has 14 amino acids. V shed 5 bases and J 5 bases; nucleotides not matched to a gene: 5. The CDR3 DNA reads as TGTGCCAGTAGTGCCCGGGACAGGGGGAACGAGCAGTACTTC. Its protein is CASSARDRGNEQYF.

The CDR3 nucleotides read TGTGCCAGCAGTCCGACAGGCCCGGGACCCAACTACGAGCAGTACTTC. Protein: CASSPTGPGPNYEQYF. V and J are TRBV6-6 and TRBJ2-7; a weak D match, TRBD1 (6 bases). The CDR3 is made up of 16 amino acids. Trimming took off 5 bases at V and 3 bases at J, with 20 bases between the two ends. CDR1 MNHNY and CDR2 SVGAGI come from the germline V gene (reference sequence).

This sequence joins TRBV6-5 and TRBJ2-7; perhaps TRBD2 as D (7 bases). Trimming took 6 bases from V and 7 from J, leaving 19 bases between them. The germline CDR1 and CDR2 sequences are MNHEY and SVGAGI. This CDR3 region has 14 residues. CDR3 nucleotides: TGTGCCAGCAGGATGAAAGGGGGGGCGGGGGAGCAGTACTTC. This translates into CASRMKGGAGEQYF.

The J gene is TRBJ2-1, the V gene TRBV27; 7 bases fit TRBD1. Germline CDR1 is MNHEY and CDR2 is SMNVEV (reference sequence). J lost 10 bases, V lost 6 bases, and 6 bases had no gene match. This CDR3 region has 12 residues. CDR3 sequence: CASRKGASEQFF. DNA for the CDR3: TGTGCCAGCAGGAAGGGGGCGAGCGAGCAGTTCTTC.

Only a few counts were recorded for this clone. The chain is built from TRBV6-6 and TRBJ1-1; possibly TRBD1 for D (6 bases). V was trimmed by 4 bases and J by 6 bases, leaving 18 bases between them. The CDR3 is made up of 15 amino acids. The germline CDR1 and CDR2 sequences are MNHNY and SVGAGI (reference sequence). The CDR3 spells CASSSQGYLLAEAFF. CDR3 nucleotides: TGTGCCAGCAGTTCACAGGGTTATCTTCTAGCTGAAGCTTTCTTT.

This sequence joins TRBV19 and TRBJ1-1; TRBD1 agrees at 8 bases. This CDR3 contains 15 residues. The V gene end was trimmed by 2 bases and the J gene end by 3 bases; junction bases not matched to a gene: 5. The V gene's germline CDR1 is LNHDA and CDR2 SQIVND (reference sequence). CDR3 DNA: TGTGCCAGTAGTATAAGGTCAGGGGGCTACACTGAAGCTTTCTTT. The encoded protein is CASSIRSGGYTEAFF.

The chain employs TRBV27 and TRBJ2-7, with a tentative D call TRBD1 (5 bases). V lost 6 bases and J lost 0, with 18 bases in between. CDR3 length equals 16 residues. In germline, CDR1 is MNHEY, CDR2 SMNVEV (reference sequence). CDR3 loop: CASSGMRTRSSYEQYF. The CDR3, as DNA: TGTGCCAGCAGCGGTATGAGGACAAGGAGCTCCTACGAGCAGTACTTC.

This chain uses TRBV6-5 with TRBJ2-1, with TRBD2 identical over 7 bases. The V segment lost 5 bases and the J segment 7 bases; nucleotides outside the gene matches: 2. Germline lookup yields CDR1 MNHEY and CDR2 SVGAGI. This CDR3 is built from 12 residues. The CDR3 sequence is CASSNSGNEQFF. The CDR3 nucleotides read TGTGCCAGCAGTAATAGCGGGAATGAGCAGTTCTTC.

This rearrangement joins TRBV28 to TRBJ2-7; D is unresolved. Between the trimmed V and J ends, which lost 5 bases and 3 bases, there was a span of 5 bases. The CDR3 runs to 11 residues. Germline values: CDR1 MDHEN, CDR2 SYDVKM. Here the CDR3 DNA reads TGTGCCAGCAGTCCTCGCTACGAGCAGTACTTC. This sequence encodes CASSPRYEQYF.

This sequence joins TRBV7-4 and TRBJ2-5; D ambiguous. Germline V gives CDR1 SGHVT, CDR2 SQSDAQ. Trimming took 6 bases from V and 1 from J, leaving 12 bases between them. The CDR3 is made up of 14 amino acids. The CDR3 DNA is TGTGCCAGCAGTCAGCAGAGACTCCAAGAGACCCAGTACTTC. It encodes CASSQQRLQETQYF.

This sequence joins TRBV7-9 and TRBJ2-1, with a weak D call TRBD2 (5 bases). Germline V CDR1 and CDR2: SEHNR, FQNEAQ (reference sequence). Deletions cut 6 bases from V and 7 bases from J, with 16 bases between. The CDR3 has 14 residues. CDR3 nucleotides: TGTGCCAGCAGACTAGGAGTAGAAATTAATGAGCAGTTCTTC. Amino acid sequence: CASRLGVEINEQFF.

This chain uses TRBV5-1 with TRBJ1-1; 7 positions agree with TRBD1. Trimming took 4 bases from V and 3 from J; bases not matched to a gene: 9. The CDR3 is 15 amino acids. Germline lookup yields CDR1 SGHRS and CDR2 YFSETQ. The CDR3 spells CASSHEGARDTEAFF. DNA for the CDR3: TGCGCCAGCAGCCATGAGGGGGCGAGGGACACTGAAGCTTTCTTT.

This clone was counted a single time. The genes are TRBV6-5 and TRBJ1-2; D remains ambiguous. This CDR3 contains 15 residues. The germline V gene has CDR1 MNHEY and CDR2 SVGAGI. V was trimmed by 4 bases and J by 6 bases, leaving 18 bases between them. DNA for the CDR3: TGTGCCAGCAGTTTACCCTCGGAGGGAACGAATGGCTACACCTTC. Amino acid sequence: CASSLPSEGTNGYTF.

The chain links TRBV5-1 to TRBJ2-3, with TRBD2 identical over 13 bases. The trim removed 4 bases at V and 1 base at J, leaving 6 bases unmatched. CDR3 length: 17 amino acids. Germline CDR1 and CDR2: SGHRS and YFSETQ. The CDR3 region is CASSPRTSGRGTDTQYF. The CDR3 DNA sequence: TGCGCCAGCAGCCCTCGGACTAGCGGGAGAGGCACAGATACGCAGTATTTT.

This clone is a singleton in its sample. The chain joins TRBV9 to TRBJ2-6, with a tentative D call TRBD2 (5 bases). V lost 0 bases and J 0 bases, leaving 7 bases between the germline ends. Germline V gene lookup returns CDR1 SGDLS and CDR2 YYNGEE. The CDR3 length is 16 residues. The CDR3 DNA reads TGTGCCAGCAGCGTAGGGAGGACCTCTGGGGCCAACGTCCTGACTTTC. Encoded protein: CASSVGRTSGANVLTF.

This clone has only a few counts. This chain uses TRBV30 with TRBJ1-2, with D possibly TRBD1 on 5 matching bases. Germline CDR1 and CDR2: GTSNPN and SVGIG (reference sequence). Trimming pared 4 bases from V and 3 bases from J, leaving 24 bases between. This CDR3 spans 17 amino acids. DNA for the CDR3: TGTGCCTGGACCCATGGGGTAAACAGGCACCTCTACTATGGCTACACCTTC. Translating gives CAWTHGVNRHLYYGYTF. Full variable domain (outside the CDR3, taken from reference TRBV30 and TRBJ1-2): SQTIHQWPATLVQPVGSPLSLECTVEGTSNPNLYWYRQAAGRGLQLLFYSVGIGQISSEVPQNLSASRPQDRQFILSSKKLLLSDSGFYLCAWTHGVNRHLYYGYTFGSGTRLTVV.